This entry is about one TCR beta chain. Libraries were prepared by immunoSEQ multiplex PCR; TCRdb keeps only in-frame clonotypes and omits some of them. This sample yields about 46,000 clones, of which roughly 88% are seen a single time; over 50% belongs to the top ten. Trimming removed 5 bases from V and 2 bases from J, with 16 bases in between. Germline CDR1 SGHAT, CDR2 FQNNGV. The CDR3 is made up of 15 amino acids. These data are taken from a study of OX40 agonist ivuxolimab in advanced cancers. In the study overall: Those enrolled were roughly 80% male, with a mean age of roughly 60 years and ages from roughly 20 to 85.

The sample in question was CD4+ or CD8+ T cells sorted from blood, obtained in a trial of the OX40 agonist ivuxolimab. The source of this sequence is an adult with an advanced solid tumor such as melanoma, head and neck, liver or kidney cancer. The gene calls are TRBV11-2 and TRBJ2-7, with D possibly being TRBD1 or TRBD2 (8 bases each). The DNA for the CDR3 is TGTGCCAGCAGCCCAGGGGGCGGGAGGACCTACGAGCAGTACTTC. Translated, it gives CASSPGGGRTYEQYF.